The 24 T cell receptor beta chains below were found in one sample sequenced in a study of blood T cell repertoires in COVID-19. Produced via immunoSEQ multiplex PCR; TCRdb's table is partial and in-frame only. The sample gives around 100,000 clones, 91% of which show up once; 3.5% to 4.5% is in the top ten. The source material was peripheral blood. All receptors derive from a man younger than 30 with acute or convalescent COVID-19.

This chain joins TRBV10-2 and TRBJ2-7; 13 nucleotides agree with TRBD2. Germline loops: CDR1 WSHSY, CDR2 SAAADI. V lost 10 bases, J lost 2 bases, and 2 bases stayed unmatched. This CDR3 has 13 amino acids. The CDR3 sequence is CATGTSGAYEQYF. The CDR3 DNA is TGCGCCACCGGGACTAGCGGGGCCTACGAGCAGTACTTC.

The chain recombines TRBV3-1 (or the pseudogene TRBV3-2) with TRBJ2-5; 7 bases map to TRBD1. Germline loops: CDR1 LGHDT, CDR2 YNNKEL (reference sequence). There are 15 residues in the CDR3. With V trimmed by 2 bases and J by 1 base, 4 bases remained unmatched. The CDR3 here is CASSQRQGVQETQYF. The CDR3 DNA reads TGTGCCAGCAGCCAACGGCAGGGGGTCCAAGAGACCCAGTACTTC.

This chain uses TRBV15 with TRBJ2-3; 7 nucleotides line up with TRBD1. The V and J ends lost 4 bases and 1 base, in that order; junction bases with no gene match: 14. In germline, CDR1 is LNHNV, CDR2 YYDKDF (reference sequence). The CDR3 consists of 18 residues. The CDR3: CATSTLTGRSPGTDTQYF. CDR3 sequence (DNA): TGTGCCACCAGCACCTTGACAGGGCGCTCACCCGGCACAGATACGCAGTATTTT.

The chain carries TRBV5-6 and TRBJ2-6, with a possible D match to TRBD2 (6 bases). The V end lost 7 bases, the J end lost 1 base, and 21 bases lay between the germline ends. There are 18 residues in the CDR3. Germline CDR1 and CDR2: SGHDT and YYEEEE. The CDR3 is CASFPPGFGGSGANVLTF. DNA of the CDR3: TGTGCCAGCTTTCCCCCAGGATTCGGAGGGTCTGGGGCCAACGTCCTGACTTTC.

The chain couples TRBV7-9 to TRBJ1-4, with unresolved D. V lost 4 bases, J lost 7 bases, and 22 bases lay in between. The CDR3 length is 17 residues. CDR1 and CDR2 from the germline V gene are SEHNR and FQNEAQ (reference sequence). The CDR3 bases are TGTGCCAGCAGCTCAAGGGAATCCGGGAGTTGGAGTGAAAAACTGTTTTTT. As protein: CASSSRESGSWSEKLFF. The variable domain in full, with the rest retrieved from reference TRBV7-9 and TRBJ1-4, is DTGVSQNPRHKITKRGQNVTFRCDPISEHNRLYWYRQTLGQGPEFLTYFQNEAQLEKSRLLSDRFSAERPKGSFSTLEIQRTEQGDSAMYLCASSSRESGSWSEKLFFGSGTQLSVL.

The V call is TRBV19, the J call TRBJ1-2; 9 bases agree with TRBD1. V dropped 3 bases and J dropped 4; count of bases not matched to a gene: 12. The CDR3 loop spans 17 amino acids. Germline V gene sequence: CDR1 LNHDA, CDR2 SQIVND (reference sequence). The CDR3 bases are TGTGCCAGTAGTATCCACTTACAGGGGGCGCGAAGCTATGGCTACACCTTC. It codes for CASSIHLQGARSYGYTF.

J is TRBJ2-7 and V is TRBV5-8; D may be TRBD1 (5 bases). The CDR3 has 12 amino acids. The V end was cut by 1 base, the J end by 5 bases, with 7 bases between. CDR1 is SGHTS and CDR2 is YDEGEE in the germline V gene. In nucleotides, the CDR3 is TGTGCCAGCAGCTTGTTAGGGGACGAGCAGTACTTC. The encoded protein is CASSLLGDEQYF.

V and J are TRBV18 and TRBJ1-1, with D tentatively TRBD1 (5 bases). V was trimmed by 2 bases and J by 0 bases, leaving 10 bases between them. CDR1 KGHSH and CDR2 LQKENI come from the germline V gene. The CDR3 is 15 residues long. CDR3 coding DNA: TGTGCCAGCTCACCAATAGACAGCATGAACACTGAAGCTTTCTTT. Translated, it gives CASSPIDSMNTEAFF.

The genes are TRBV27 and TRBJ1-2, with TRBD1 as a possible D gene (5 bases). V dropped 4 bases and J dropped 2 bases, with 5 bases sitting between them. CDR1 and CDR2 from the germline V gene are MNHEY and SMNVEV (reference sequence). This CDR3 contains 12 residues. CDR3 protein: CASSSGNYGYTF. DNA for the CDR3: TGTGCCAGCAGTTCAGGGAACTATGGCTACACCTTC.

The rearrangement links TRBV20-1 to TRBJ1-1; 8 nucleotides match TRBD1. Germline loops: CDR1 DFQATT, CDR2 SNEGSKA (reference sequence). Losses at the gene ends were 1 base for V and 11 bases for J; bases not matched to a gene: 3. The CDR3 runs 11 residues. CDR3 sequence: CSARVNRGAFF. CDR3 DNA sequence: TGCAGTGCTAGAGTGAACAGGGGGGCTTTCTTT.

The chain carries TRBV28 and TRBJ2-5; 11 bases map to TRBD2. From germline, CDR1 is MDHEN and CDR2 SYDVKM. V shed 6 bases and J 3 bases; nucleotides not matched to a gene: 6. This CDR3 is built from 15 residues. The CDR3: CASSSLAGGKETQYF. CDR3 bases: TGTGCCAGCAGCAGTCTAGCGGGGGGTAAAGAGACCCAGTACTTC.

The chain employs TRBV7-9 and TRBJ1-4; D may be TRBD1 (5 bases). This CDR3 is built from 16 residues. Germline CDR1 and CDR2: SEHNR and FQNEAQ (reference sequence). With 5 bases removed from V and 6 bases from J, the gap between germline ends came to 19 bases. The CDR3 nucleotides are TGTGCCAGCAGCCGAGCGTATGACAGTCAAGATGAAAAACTGTTTTTT. Protein sequence: CASSRAYDSQDEKLFF. Based on the CDR3 plus reference TRBV7-9 and TRBJ1-4, the full variable domain is DTGVSQNPRHKITKRGQNVTFRCDPISEHNRLYWYRQTLGQGPEFLTYFQNEAQLEKSRLLSDRFSAERPKGSFSTLEIQRTEQGDSAMYLCASSRAYDSQDEKLFFGSGTQLSVL.

In its sample, this clone was seen once. A read error may produce the germline difference seen at one junction end. This chain connects TRBV10-1 to TRBJ2-2; 7 bases match TRBD2. The germline CDR1 and CDR2 sequences are WNHNN and SYGVQD (reference sequence). The CDR3 runs to 14 residues. The CDR3 loop is CAGSERDFPGELFF. As DNA, the CDR3 is TGCGCCGGCAGTGAGCGGGACTTTCCCGGGGAGCTGTTTTTT.

The chain has TRBV7-2 and TRBJ1-1; D unclear. CDR3 length: 14 residues. Germline loops: CDR1 SGHTA, CDR2 FQGNSA. The ends were cut back, 5 bases at V and 1 base at J, with 11 bases in the middle. CDR3 nucleotide sequence: TGTGCCAGCAGCCCGTGGGCCGAGAACACTGAAGCTTTCTTT. It codes for CASSPWAENTEAFF.

V gene TRBV9 combines with J gene TRBJ2-5; 7 nucleotides align to TRBD2. Unmatched junction bases numbered 11, after V lost 4 bases and J lost 5 bases. The germline V gene has CDR1 SGDLS and CDR2 YYNGEE. This CDR3 is built from 15 residues. For the CDR3, the DNA is TGTGCCAGCAGCCCCCGCGAGGGAGGGGCCGAGACCCAGTACTTC. Its protein product is CASSPREGGAETQYF.

This clone was seen just once. The chain combines TRBV3-1 (or the pseudogene TRBV3-2) with TRBJ1-2; 9 bases map to TRBD1. V was clipped by 1 base and J by 5 bases; unmatched bases: 11. CDR1 is LGHDT, CDR2 YNNKEL, per germline (reference sequence). The CDR3 consists of 17 residues. The CDR3 DNA reads TGTGCCAGCAGCCAAGCGGTGCCGGAACAGGGGGCGTATGGCTACACCTTC. It encodes CASSQAVPEQGAYGYTF.

The rearrangement uses TRBV18 and TRBJ1-6; unclear D gene. The CDR3 sequence is 14 residues long. The germline V gene encodes CDR1 KGHSH and CDR2 LQKENI. Trimming took off 3 bases at V and 7 bases at J, with 10 bases between the two ends. The chain's CDR3 is CASSPTVGNSPLHF. CDR3 DNA: TGTGCCAGCTCACCGACGGTCGGGAATTCACCCCTCCACTTT.

The chain has TRBV6-4 and TRBJ1-6; no reliable D call. This CDR3 region has 13 residues. Trimming removed 0 bases at V and 7 bases at J, with 4 bases between. Germline loops: CDR1 MRHNA, CDR2 SNTAGT. CDR3 in amino acids: CASSDSTNSPLHF. CDR3 nucleotide sequence: TGTGCCAGCAGTGACTCGACAAATTCACCCCTCCACTTT.

The chain links TRBV29-1 to TRBJ2-1, with D tentatively TRBD1 (6 bases). Trimming removed 3 bases at V and 7 bases at J, with 10 bases between. The CDR3 is 12 amino acids. The germline V gene encodes CDR1 SQVTM and CDR2 ANQGSEA. The CDR3 loop reads CSVDYRVNEQFF. CDR3 in DNA: TGCAGCGTTGATTACAGGGTGAATGAGCAGTTCTTC.

This chain uses TRBV6-5 with TRBJ1-3; D gene ambiguous. CDR3 length: 15 residues. Germline lookup yields CDR1 MNHEY and CDR2 SVGAGI. Deletions cut 5 bases from V and 2 bases from J, with 13 bases between. The DNA of the CDR3 is TGTGCCAGCAGTCTCTTCTCTTCTACTGGAAACACCATATATTTT. Residues: CASSLFSSTGNTIYF.

This chain links TRBV6-5 with TRBJ1-5, with D perhaps matching TRBD1 (6 bases). The length of the CDR3 is 15 residues. V shed 5 bases and J shed 7 bases, with 18 bases lying between them. The germline CDR1 and CDR2 sequences are MNHEY and SVGAGI. In DNA form, the CDR3 reads TGTGCCAGCAGTCCGGGACAACCCGGTGGACAGCCCCAGCATTTT. Amino acids: CASSPGQPGGQPQHF.

On this clone: Other DNA sequences in the same sample also yield this CDR3. The rearrangement joins TRBV24-1 to TRBJ1-2; 8 bases fit TRBD1. V gave up 7 bases and J gave up 7 bases; unmatched junction bases: 10. The CDR3 sequence is 14 residues long. Germline CDR1 and CDR2: KGHDR and SFDVKD. CDR3 in amino acids: CATSDPGGAGGYTF. The CDR3 DNA is TGTGCCACCAGCGATCCAGGGGGCGCGGGTGGCTACACCTTC.

The chain uses TRBV30 and TRBJ2-2; TRBD2 matches at 10 bases. This CDR3 spans 17 amino acids. The J segment lost 0 bases and the V segment lost 5 bases, leaving 9 bases of the junction unmatched. The germline V gene has CDR1 GTSNPN and CDR2 SVGIG (reference sequence). The CDR3 sequence is CAWGGLAGDANTGELFF. The CDR3 bases are TGTGCCTGGGGCGGGCTAGCGGGGGACGCGAACACCGGGGAGCTGTTTTTT.

This rearrangement joins TRBV18 to TRBJ1-3; 7 positions agree with TRBD1. Trimming cost V 1 base and J 1 base; bases outside gene matches: 4. The CDR3 spans 16 residues. In germline, CDR1 is KGHSH, CDR2 LQKENI. The CDR3 is CASSPQQGQSGNTIYF. The CDR3 DNA follows: TGTGCCAGCTCACCACAACAGGGGCAGTCTGGAAACACCATATATTTT.